The clone carrying this TCR beta chain turned up a few times. The data originate from a study of response to subunit inactivated influenza vaccine. TCRdb reprocessed the RT-PCR reads via MiXCR and lists one record per CDR3 protein. The data hold some 640,000 distinct CDR3 sequences, with more than 11% observed a single time. Germline V gives CDR1 SGHRS, CDR2 YFSETQ. V lost 4 bases, J lost 9 bases, and 13 bases stayed unmatched. The CDR3 spans 16 residues. The chain links TRBV5-1 to TRBJ2-1; the match to TRBD1 covers 10 bases. The material sequenced was PBMCs from blood, taken 14 to 15 days before vaccination. The source is a man in his forties or fifties who received an inactivated influenza vaccine. The CDR3 protein is CASSELPGQGKGEQFF. In nucleotides, the CDR3 is TGCGCCAGCAGCGAACTTCCGGGACAGGGGAAAGGTGAGCAGTTCTTC.